The rows below give T cell receptor beta chains drawn from one sample of a study of cytomegalovirus exposure and HLA in healthy donors. Only in-frame clones appear in the TCRdb table, and some are missing; sequencing was by immunoSEQ multiplex PCR. The table has roughly 200,000 clones, roughly nine tenths seen once. The sample comprised PBMCs. The receptors come from a man aged 30 to 45 in good health and CMV-seropositive. The CDR3 runs from the conserved cysteine through the conserved F or W. A D gene is named only where the DNA matches it firmly. Not all rows give a size; the values are once, few, many and, for expanded clones, a class.

size,V,J,D,DNA,CDR3
NA,TRBV7-2,TRBJ1-5,NA,TGTGCCAGCAGTGCCAGGGGCAATCAGCCCCAGCATTTT,CASSARGNQPQHF
NA,TRBV4-1,TRBJ1-2,TRBD1,TGCGCCAGCAGCCAACCCACACAGGGGGCGGATGGCTACACCTTC,CASSQPTQGADGYTF
NA,TRBV6-4,TRBJ2-2,NA,TGTGCCAGCAGTGCGTGGCACACCGGGGAGCTGTTTTTT,CASSAWHTGELFF
NA,TRBV9,TRBJ2-2,NA,TGTGCCAGCAGCGTAGGAACGCGGGGGAACACCGGGGAGCTGTTTTTT,CASSVGTRGNTGELFF
NA,TRBV19,TRBJ1-3,TRBD1,TGTGCCAGTAGCAGGGACAGTCGCTCTGGAAACACCATATATTTT,CASSRDSRSGNTIYF
NA,TRBV27,TRBJ2-7,NA,TGTGCCAGCAGTTTCAGGGGTAGGGGCTACGAGCAGTACTTC,CASSFRGRGYEQYF
NA,TRBV6-1,TRBJ2-3,TRBD1,TGTGCCAGCCGCCGCGGGACAGGGGGCACAGATACGCAGTATTTT,CASRRGTGGTDTQYF
NA,TRBV28,TRBJ2-5,NA,TGTGCCAGCAGTGGGGTGGCCGGTTTGATCAATATGGAGACCCAGTACTTC,CASSGVAGLINMETQYF
NA,TRBV29-1,TRBJ2-7,NA,TGCAGCGGCTGGGGGAATCGGGACGAGCAGTACTTC,CSGWGNRDEQYF
NA,TRBV6-6,TRBJ2-1,NA,TGTGCCAGCAGTTCGAGGGATGAGCAGTTCTTC,CASSSRDEQFF
NA,TRBV29-1,TRBJ2-1,TRBD1,TGCAGCGTAGATCCGGGACAGGGGGCAGGTTTTGGGTATGAGCAGTTCTTC,CSVDPGQGAGFGYEQFF
NA,TRBV4-1,TRBJ2-7,NA,TGCGCCAGCAGCCAAGATGAGCTTGCGGTCGACGAGCAGTACTTC,CASSQDELAVDEQYF
NA,TRBV5-1,TRBJ2-3,TRBD2,TGCGCCAGCAGGACTGTAGCGGGAGGGCGAGGGGATACGCAGTATTTT,CASRTVAGGRGDTQYF
NA,TRBV7-9,TRBJ2-7,NA,TGTGCCAGCAGCTTAGAAACATCCTACGAGCAGTACTTC,CASSLETSYEQYF
NA,TRBV2,TRBJ1-2,NA,TGTGCCAGCAATAGGGGAGGGGAGTTGAGTGGCTACACCTTC,CASNRGGELSGYTF
once,TRBV27,TRBJ2-5,NA,TGTGCCAGCAGTTTATTTGGTCCTGACTCCCGCGAGACCCAGTACTTC,CASSLFGPDSRETQYF
once,TRBV2,TRBJ1-1,TRBD1,TGTGCCAGCAGTGGCGGACAGGGGGCGGAGGCTTTCTTT,CASSGGQGAEAFF
NA,TRBV4-1,TRBJ2-5,NA,TGCGCCAGCAGCCAAGCACCTACGGGGGACGAGACCCAGTACTTC,CASSQAPTGDETQYF
once,TRBV11-3,TRBJ2-7,TRBD1,TGTGCCAGCAGCCTCCGACAGGGGCAAAACTACGAGCAGTACTTC,CASSLRQGQNYEQYF
NA,TRBV7-6,TRBJ2-1,NA,TGTGCCAGCAGCTTAGGCGGCGGAGGGGATGAGCAGTTCTTC,CASSLGGGGDEQFF
few,TRBV7-2,TRBJ1-1,NA,TGTGCCAGCAGCTTGGGAGGGCCTGAAGCTTTCTTT,CASSLGGPEAFF
NA,TRBV7-8,TRBJ2-7,NA,TGTGCCAGCAGACGAGAAGGCCACGAGCAGTACTTC,CASRREGHEQYF
once,TRBV11-3,TRBJ1-1,NA,TGTGCCAGCAGCTTGGCGGGGACCGCGAGGACTGAAGCTTTCTTT,CASSLAGTARTEAFF
NA,TRBV5-4,TRBJ2-1,TRBD2,TGTGCCAGCAGCGCGGGACTATTCTACAATGAGCAGTTCTTC,CASSAGLFYNEQFF
NA,TRBV20-1,TRBJ1-1,NA,TGCAGTGGGGGGGGAGGGGCTTTCTTT,CSGGGGAFF
NA,TRBV27,TRBJ1-1,NA,TGTGCCAGCAGTTTACGGGGAGGCGAAGCTTTCTTT,CASSLRGGEAFF
NA,TRBV6-5,TRBJ1-1,NA,TGTGCCAGCAGTCCCGGGACACAGAACACTGAAGCTTTCTTT,CASSPGTQNTEAFF
NA,TRBV28,TRBJ1-5,NA,TGTGCCAGCAGCCCTAGTGGCACCGGGCCCGATCAGCCCCAGCATTTT,CASSPSGTGPDQPQHF
NA,TRBV28,TRBJ1-1,NA,TGTGCCAGCCGATGGGGGCTAACTGAAGCTTTCTTT,CASRWGLTEAFF
NA,TRBV25-1,TRBJ2-7,TRBD2,TGTGCCAGCAGTGAAAGACTAGCGGGAAGTTACGAGCAGTACTTC,CASSERLAGSYEQYF
NA,TRBV9,TRBJ1-5,TRBD1,TGTGCCAGCAGATTTGGACAGGGGAAGCAGCCCCAGCATTTT,CASRFGQGKQPQHF
NA,TRBV11-3,TRBJ1-6,NA,TGTGCCAGCAGGGGTTGGCAGTTCGATTCACCCCTCCACTTT,CASRGWQFDSPLHF
few,TRBV7-9,TRBJ2-7,TRBD2,TGTGCCAGCAGCCTACGGACTAGCGGTTCCTACGAGCAGTACTTC,CASSLRTSGSYEQYF
NA,TRBV25-1,TRBJ2-7,NA,TGTGCCAGCAGTGAACTGGGCACTAACTCCTACGAGCAGTACTTC,CASSELGTNSYEQYF
few,TRBV25-1,TRBJ1-1,NA,TGTGCCAGCAGTGAATGGAGTTCAATGAACACTGAAGCTTTCTTT,CASSEWSSMNTEAFF
NA,TRBV7-6,TRBJ2-7,NA,TGTGCCAGCAGCTTAGAGAGTTCCGTGACCGGAGTTGGTGAGCAGTACTTC,CASSLESSVTGVGEQYF
once,TRBV29-1,TRBJ2-1,NA,TGCAGCGTCCTCCCTCTGCGGGAGCAGTTCTTC,CSVLPLREQFF
NA,TRBV6-1,TRBJ2-5,TRBD1,TGTGCCAGCAGTGAAGTCGGAGCAGGGGGCTGGGAGACCCAGTACTTC,CASSEVGAGGWETQYF
NA,TRBV7-2,TRBJ2-7,NA,TGTGCCAGCAGCTTAGGCCCCTCGTACGAGCAGTACTTC,CASSLGPSYEQYF
NA,TRBV6-5,TRBJ2-7,TRBD1,TGTGCCAGCAGTTACCCCCGGGACAGGTCACCGGGGGAGCAGTACTTC,CASSYPRDRSPGEQYF
NA,TRBV7-9,TRBJ2-7,NA,TGTGCCAGCAGCCCCCCCGGAGGCGCCTACGAGCAGTACTTC,CASSPPGGAYEQYF
NA,TRBV7-3,TRBJ1-6,NA,TGTGCCAGCAGCTTAGTCGGAGGTTCACCCCTCCACTTT,CASSLVGGSPLHF
NA,TRBV5-1,TRBJ1-2,NA,TGCGCCAGCAGCACGGCGATAGAAGGCTACACCTTC,CASSTAIEGYTF
NA,TRBV5-1,TRBJ1-2,TRBD1,TGCGCCAGCAGCTACCCGGGACAGAGTGCTTATGGCTACACCTTC,CASSYPGQSAYGYTF